One sample yielded the 29 T cell receptor beta chains listed below, sequenced in a study of cytomegalovirus exposure and HLA in healthy donors. PCR amplification relied on 60 Vbeta primers (plus 13 Jbeta primers). Produced via immunoSEQ multiplex PCR; TCRdb's table is partial and in-frame only. The sample has 11,000 to 15,000 clones, under 70% seen once; the top ten hold approximately 15%. The specimen was PBMCs. The receptors were gathered from a woman in her forties or fifties in good health and CMV-seropositive.

The chain recombines TRBV5-8 with TRBJ2-1; 8 positions match TRBD2. The CDR3 spans 16 residues. From germline, CDR1 is SGHTS and CDR2 YDEGEE. The V gene end was trimmed by 5 bases and the J gene end by 2 bases; junction bases not matched to a gene: 9. The CDR3 DNA follows: TGTGCCAGCAGAACGGGCGAGCGGGGGACCTACAATGAGCAGTTCTTC. This gives the protein CASRTGERGTYNEQFF.

This clone was recorded only once. The genes are TRBV29-1 and TRBJ1-1; tentative D call: TRBD1 (5 bases). The CDR3 loop spans 13 amino acids. V shed 4 bases and J shed 2 bases, with 11 bases lying between them. Germline values: CDR1 SQVTM, CDR2 ANQGSEA. CDR3 coding DNA: TGCAGCGTTGGAGGGAGGGGAAACACTGAAGCTTTCTTT. It codes for CSVGGRGNTEAFF.

This clone was seen only a few times. The chain recombines TRBV6-5 with TRBJ1-2; 7 bases match TRBD1. CDR1 is MNHEY, CDR2 SVGAGI, per germline. V was pared by 6 bases and J by 5 bases, with 6 bases of the junction left unmatched. This CDR3 region has 13 residues. CDR3 nucleotide sequence: TGTGCCAGCAGACCGGGACAGAGTTATGGCTACACCTTC. Translation: CASRPGQSYGYTF.

J is TRBJ1-2 and V is TRBV7-2; maybe TRBD1 (5 bases). Trimming left V 5 bases short and J 4 bases short, with 8 bases between. Per the germline V gene, CDR1 is SGHTA and CDR2 is FQGNSA. This CDR3 has 12 residues. The CDR3 here is CASSTDTYGYTF. The DNA of the CDR3 is TGTGCCAGCAGCACGGACACCTATGGCTACACCTTC.

The chain links TRBV6-4 to TRBJ2-1; D might be TRBD2 (5 bases). CDR3 length: 15 amino acids. Trimming left V 6 bases short and J 0 bases short, with 12 bases between. The germline CDR1 and CDR2 sequences are MRHNA and SNTAGT. The CDR3 DNA follows: TGTGCCAGCAGCCCCCTAGCCGGCTCCTACAATGAGCAGTTCTTC. It yields the protein CASSPLAGSYNEQFF.

J is TRBJ1-1 and V is TRBV7-2; no clear D gene. The V gene's germline CDR1 is SGHTA and CDR2 FQGNSA. The CDR3 covers 13 residues. V was trimmed by 4 bases and J by 1 base, leaving 7 bases between them. The CDR3 nucleotides are TGTGCCAGCAGCTGGGCAGCGAACACTGAAGCTTTCTTT. Translated: CASSWAANTEAFF.

This sequence joins TRBV29-1 and TRBJ1-1; a weak D match, TRBD1 (5 bases). Germline lookup yields CDR1 SQVTM and CDR2 ANQGSEA. The CDR3 has 12 amino acids. V was shortened by 7 bases and J by 3 bases, with 12 bases between the two germline ends. The CDR3 is CSEQETDTEAFF. CDR3 DNA: TGCAGCGAGCAAGAGACAGACACTGAAGCTTTCTTT.

This clone was seen only once. CDR3 nucleotides: TGTGCCAGCAGCCAAGATAGCGGGAGCACCGCAAGCGAGCAGTTCTTC. The encoded protein is CASSQDSGSTASEQFF. The rearrangement uses TRBV4-2 and TRBJ2-1; 9 nucleotides match TRBD2. The CDR3 runs 16 residues. Germline trimming cut 0 bases from V and 10 bases from J; bases unmatched to any gene: 10. The germline V gene encodes CDR1 LGHNA and CDR2 YNFKEQ.

A few counts support this clone. This sequence joins TRBV4-3 and TRBJ1-4; D is undetermined. This CDR3 has 15 amino acids. CDR1 and CDR2 (germline): LGHNA, YSLEER. Trimming took off 0 bases at V and 7 bases at J, with 12 bases between the two ends. In DNA form, the CDR3 reads TGCGCCAGCAGCCAAGATTTAAGTAGTGGTGAAAAACTGTTTTTT. It codes for CASSQDLSSGEKLFF.

This clone turned up a few times. The gene calls are TRBV14 and TRBJ2-7; possibly TRBD1 for D (5 bases). With 7 bases removed from V and 7 bases from J, the gap between germline ends came to 17 bases. The length of the CDR3 is 13 residues. In germline, CDR1 is SGHDN, CDR2 FVKESK. The chain's CDR3 is CASTNRPHGEQYF. DNA of the CDR3: TGTGCCAGCACCAACAGGCCCCATGGAGAGCAGTACTTC.

J is TRBJ1-4 and V is TRBV7-8; 8 nucleotides line up with TRBD1. Per germline, CDR1 SGHVS and CDR2 FQNEAQ. With V trimmed by 3 bases and J by 3 bases, 3 bases remained unmatched. This CDR3 contains 15 residues. The CDR3 here is CASSFRQGPNEKLFF. CDR3 DNA sequence: TGTGCCAGCAGCTTCCGACAGGGGCCTAATGAAAAACTGTTTTTT.

The chain joins TRBV19 to TRBJ1-4; the match to TRBD1 covers 9 bases. The CDR3 runs 13 residues. The germline V gene has CDR1 LNHDA and CDR2 SQIVND (reference sequence). With V trimmed by 8 bases and J by 6 bases, 4 bases remained unmatched. CDR3 residues: CASLGTGHEKLFF. The CDR3 bases are TGTGCCAGTTTGGGGACAGGGCATGAAAAACTGTTTTTT.

The chain links TRBV30 to TRBJ2-2; a possible D gene is TRBD1 (6 bases). V lost 3 bases and J 3 bases, leaving 23 bases between the germline ends. Germline loops: CDR1 GTSNPN, CDR2 SVGIG (reference sequence). There are 18 residues in the CDR3. The CDR3 DNA sequence: TGTGCCTGGAGATCGTACACAGGGACGATTGGCGACACCGGGGAGCTGTTTTTT. This translates into CAWRSYTGTIGDTGELFF.

The chain links TRBV10-3 to TRBJ1-1, with 7 bases fitting TRBD1. Germline V gene data show CDR1 as ENHRY and CDR2 as SYGVKD. V lost 5 bases to trimming and J lost 1 base; unmatched junction nucleotides: 4. This CDR3 contains 14 residues. The CDR3, as DNA: TGTGCCATCAGTAATGGACAGGCGAACACTGAAGCTTTCTTT. Protein product: CAISNGQANTEAFF.

The chain uses TRBV30 and TRBJ1-1; D uncertain. The ends were cut back, 0 bases at V and 5 bases at J, with 10 bases in the middle. Germline CDR1 reads GTSNPN; CDR2 reads SVGIG (reference sequence). There are 13 residues in the CDR3. The CDR3 region has the DNA TGTGCCTGGAGTGTACAGATCGTGACTGAAGCTTTCTTT. It encodes CAWSVQIVTEAFF.

The rearrangement joins TRBV7-6 to TRBJ2-2, with no clear D. The CDR3 loop spans 13 amino acids. Per the germline V gene, CDR1 is SGHVS and CDR2 is FNYEAQ. The germline V and J ends were trimmed by 2 bases and 12 bases, with 13 bases remaining between them. The CDR3 DNA follows: TGTGCCAGCAGCTTATCAAGAGGTCGGCAGCTGTTTTTT. It translates to CASSLSRGRQLFF.

As regards this clone: One end of the junction fails to match germline, which may point to a read error. The chain is built from TRBV29-1 and TRBJ2-3; TRBD2 matches 10 bases. Germline V lookup: CDR1 SQVTM, CDR2 ANQGSEA. There are 10 residues in the CDR3. Here the CDR3 DNA reads TGCAGCGACTCTAGCGGGAGCCGGAATTTT. Protein: CSDSSGSRNF.

This rearrangement joins TRBV30 to TRBJ1-2; D gene unclear. CDR1 is GTSNPN and CDR2 is SVGIG in the germline V gene (reference sequence). The V gene lost 1 base and the J gene lost 8 bases, with 8 bases spanning the gap. This CDR3 contains 11 residues. The chain's CDR3 is CAWSASGGYTF. DNA of the CDR3: TGTGCCTGGAGTGCCTCCGGGGGCTACACCTTC.

This clone was found a few times. V gene TRBV7-9 combines with J gene TRBJ2-1, with 7 bases lining up with TRBD2. Germline-derived CDR1 and CDR2 are SEHNR and FQNEAQ (reference sequence). V lost 5 bases to trimming and J lost 6 bases; unmatched junction nucleotides: 1. This CDR3 spans 12 amino acids. The CDR3 region is CASSTGGNEQFF. For the CDR3, the DNA is TGTGCCAGCAGCACGGGGGGCAATGAGCAGTTCTTC.

This chain links TRBV25-1 with TRBJ1-1; no firm D call. Between the trimmed V and J ends, which lost 0 bases and 5 bases, there was a span of 13 bases. This CDR3 is 15 amino acids long. The germline CDR1 and CDR2 sequences are MGHDK and SYGVNS. Here the CDR3 DNA reads TGTGCCAGCAGTGAATATGGTAGGGAGATAACTGAAGCTTTCTTT. It encodes CASSEYGREITEAFF. The variable domain in full, completed from reference TRBV25-1 and TRBJ1-1, reads EADIYQTPRYLVIGTGKKITLECSQTMGHDKMYWYQQDPGMELHLIHYSYGVNSTEKGDLSSESTVSRIRTEHFPLTLESARPSHTSQYLCASSEYGREITEAFFGQGTRLTVV.

This chain uses TRBV6-5 with TRBJ1-1; unclear D gene. Germline CDR1 and CDR2: MNHEY and SVGAGI. The CDR3 spans 13 residues. The ends were cut back, 4 bases at V and 1 base at J, with 7 bases in the middle. CDR3 DNA: TGTGCCAGCAGTTTGCCAGGGAACACTGAAGCTTTCTTT. Its translation: CASSLPGNTEAFF.

The chain has TRBV7-3 and TRBJ2-7, with 8 bases matching TRBD1. Germline-derived CDR1 and CDR2 are SGHTA and FQGTGA. This CDR3 has 13 residues. J was trimmed by 3 bases and V by 6 bases; bases with no gene match: 4. The CDR3 is CASSQGAGYEQYF. The DNA of the CDR3 is TGTGCCAGCAGTCAGGGGGCAGGCTACGAGCAGTACTTC.

The chain uses TRBV10-2 and TRBJ2-1, with 9 positions matching TRBD2. V trimming: 3 bases; J trimming: 4 bases; junction bases outside the gene matches: 4. Germline V gene sequence: CDR1 WSHSY, CDR2 SAAADI. The CDR3 has 15 amino acids. In nucleotides, the CDR3 is TGCGCCAGCAGTGATACTAGCGGGTCATACAATGAGCAGTTCTTC. It yields the protein CASSDTSGSYNEQFF.

CDR3 nucleotides: TGCAGCGTCGTTGGTAGTGAGCAGTTCTTC. It encodes CSVVGSEQFF. The gene calls are TRBV29-1 and TRBJ2-1, with D unresolved. Germline V lookup: CDR1 SQVTM, CDR2 ANQGSEA. V was clipped by 6 bases and J by 9 bases, with 9 bases between them. The CDR3 is made up of 10 amino acids.

The CDR3 spells CSVGHGSGGYTF. In nucleotides, the CDR3 is TGCAGCGTTGGACACGGTTCAGGGGGCTACACCTTC. This chain uses TRBV29-1 with TRBJ1-2; a weak D match, TRBD1 (5 bases). The CDR3 totals 12 residues. V dropped 4 bases and J dropped 8 bases, with 14 bases sitting between them. Germline CDR1 and CDR2: SQVTM and ANQGSEA.

This clone has more than one count but fewer than ten. This rearrangement joins TRBV5-1 to TRBJ1-1; unclear D gene. The germline V and J ends were trimmed by 0 bases and 2 bases, with 8 bases remaining between them. This CDR3 is 14 amino acids long. Per the germline V gene, CDR1 is SGHRS and CDR2 is YFSETQ. This chain's CDR3 is CASSLGVSNTEAFF. Written as DNA, the CDR3 is TGCGCCAGCAGCTTGGGAGTCTCAAACACTGAAGCTTTCTTT.

The V gene is TRBV5-4, the J gene TRBJ2-5; D possibly corresponds to TRBD2 (6 bases). Trimming pared 2 bases from V and 3 bases from J, leaving 17 bases between. CDR3 length: 16 amino acids. The germline gives CDR1 SGHNT, CDR2 YYREEE (reference sequence). The CDR3 here is CASSFLGSGPKETQYF. As DNA, the CDR3 is TGTGCCAGCAGCTTCTTGGGGAGCGGGCCCAAAGAGACCCAGTACTTC.

The V call is TRBV10-3, the J call TRBJ1-1; TRBD1 is a possible D gene (6 bases). The CDR3 sequence is 13 residues long. Deletions cut 5 bases from V and 5 bases from J, with 12 bases between. Germline-derived CDR1 and CDR2 are ENHRY and SYGVKD. CDR3 loop: CAISTSGETEAFF. CDR3 bases: TGTGCCATCAGTACATCAGGGGAGACTGAAGCTTTCTTT.

The chain is built from TRBV4-1 and TRBJ1-3; TRBD1 is a possible D gene (6 bases). V lost 4 bases and J lost 0, with 10 bases in between. CDR1 and CDR2 (germline): MGHRA, YSYEKL. This CDR3 is 15 amino acids long. DNA for the CDR3: TGCGCCAGCAGCCCGCAGGGGTCCTCTGGAAACACCATATATTTT. Encoded protein: CASSPQGSSGNTIYF.